The clone carrying this TCR beta chain was seen many times. The antigen is undetermined. TCRdb reprocessed the RACE reads via MiXCR and lists one record per CDR3 protein. The sample has 85,000 or so distinct CDR3 sequences, about 9.9% seen once. This sample is part of a study of human T cells and chemical hapten exposure. Study context: Weekly scalp doses of diphenylcyclopropenone were given to patients during the approximately 23-week study.

V dropped 0 bases and J dropped 6 bases, with 9 bases sitting between them. Germline assignment: CDR1 LGHNA and CDR2 YNFKEQ. The CDR3 spans 14 residues. The time point was: patch test 2, 6 weeks after DPC sensitization. The treatment is: therapeutic diphenylcyclopropenone sensitization with weekly scalp DPC. General observations from the study: High-frequency TCRs, those above 1 in 1000, stayed the same after DPC sensitization.

This clonotype originated in a man aged 18 to 30 with alopecia areata. Some clones in this sample may be carry-over from other donors' samples. The material sequenced was whole blood, taken in connection with sensitization to the hapten diphenylcyclopropenone (DPC). This chain connects TRBV4-2 to TRBJ2-1; no definite D call. CDR3: CASSQDIQTNEQFF. CDR3 sequence (DNA): TGTGCCAGCAGCCAAGATATACAGACCAATGAGCAGTTCTTC.